These T cell receptor beta chains were read from a single sample in a study of memory CD8 T cells in hepatitis C reinfection. The assay was immunoSEQ multiplex PCR, and TCRdb's table has in-frame clones only and misses some. The sample includes fewer than 50,000 clones, 88% of them seen just once. The sequenced sample consisted of naive CD8+ T cells sorted from blood. The receptors were sampled from a man aged 18 to 35 with hepatitis C virus infection. The CDR3 runs from the conserved cysteine through the conserved F or W. Each record gives: J gene, V gene, D gene, clone size, CDR3 DNA, CDR3 protein. The D gene is left open where the match is weak. Only part of the rows carry a size: once, few, many, or a class if the clone is expanded.

TRBJ2-5,TRBV4-1,TRBD2,.,TGCGCCAGCAGCTATAGCGGGAGTGTATGGGAGACCCAGTACTTC,CASSYSGSVWETQYF
TRBJ2-5,TRBV11-2,TRBD2,.,TGTGCCAGCAGCTTAGATGGGTGGATAGCGGGAGCCCCTACCAAAGAGACCCAGTACTTC,CASSLDGWIAGAPTKETQYF
TRBJ1-5,TRBV6-5,.,.,TGTGCCAAATATACAGGGAGATCGGGCAATCAGCCCCAGCATTTT,CAKYTGRSGNQPQHF
TRBJ2-5,TRBV9,TRBD2,.,TGTGCCAGCAGCCCCGGGACTAGCGGGGGGATCCAAGAGACCCAGTACTTC,CASSPGTSGGIQETQYF
TRBJ2-3,TRBV29-1,TRBD2,.,TGCAGCGTCGAGGGAGGGGCCGGCACAGATACGCAGTATTTT,CSVEGGAGTDTQYF
TRBJ1-5,TRBV10-3,TRBD1,.,TGTGCCATCGGTAGAATTCGACAGGGGGACCAGCCCCAGCATTTT,CAIGRIRQGDQPQHF
TRBJ1-2,TRBV7-9,.,.,TGTGCCAGCAGCCTCGGTCCGATTTATGGCTACACCTTC,CASSLGPIYGYTF
TRBJ2-3,TRBV29-1,.,.,TGCAGCGCCCTACCGGCAGGGGATCCAGATACGCAGTATTTT,CSALPAGDPDTQYF
TRBJ2-1,TRBV28,.,.,TGTGCCAGCAGTTTAGTAGGTGGGAGCTCCTACAATGAGCAGTTCTTC,CASSLVGGSSYNEQFF
TRBJ1-2,TRBV5-1,.,.,TGCGCCAGCAGCCCCGGGCGGACTTGGGGCTACACCTTC,CASSPGRTWGYTF
TRBJ1-1,TRBV12-5,.,.,TGTGCTAGTGGTTTGGCTTTCGACACTGAAGCTTTCTTT,CASGLAFDTEAFF
TRBJ1-1,TRBV6-1,.,few,TGTGCCAGCAGTGAAGCGAACAGGGTGAACACTGAAGCTTTCTTT,CASSEANRVNTEAFF
TRBJ2-7,TRBV7-9,TRBD2,.,TGTGCCAGCAGCTTTTTGGGACTAGGTAAGGGCGAGCAGTACTTC,CASSFLGLGKGEQYF
TRBJ2-7,TRBV27,TRBD2,.,TGTGCCAGCAGTTATCGTGCGGGAGAGTCCTACGAGCAGTACTTC,CASSYRAGESYEQYF
TRBJ1-2,TRBV2,TRBD1,.,TGTGCCAGCAGCCTGGGACAGGGGTATGGCTACACCTTC,CASSLGQGYGYTF
TRBJ2-1,TRBV27,.,.,TGTGCCAGCAGTTTCCAGGGGGGACCTAATGAGCAGTTCTTC,CASSFQGGPNEQFF
TRBJ2-2,TRBV7-9,TRBD2,.,TGTACCAGCAGCCCACGGACTAGCTATTACACCGGGGAGCTGTTTTTT,CTSSPRTSYYTGELFF
TRBJ1-5,TRBV6-1,TRBD1,.,TGTGCCAGCAGTGCGGACAGGGGGCGCGGGCAGCCCCAGCATTTT,CASSADRGRGQPQHF
TRBJ2-1,TRBV2,.,.,TGTGCCAGCAGTGAGAACAGGAATGAGCAGTTCTTC,CASSENRNEQFF
TRBJ2-5,TRBV5-4,TRBD2,once,TGTGCCAGCAGCTTTAGCGAGCGGGGGCTGAAAGAGACCCAGTACTTC,CASSFSERGLKETQYF
TRBJ2-4,TRBV11-2,.,.,TGTGCCAGCAGCTCCCCCTTAGCCAAAAACATTCAGTACTTC,CASSSPLAKNIQYF
TRBJ2-7,TRBV15,.,once,TGTGCCACCAGCAGTTTAAGCGGGCTTAACTACGAGCAGTACTTC,CATSSLSGLNYEQYF
TRBJ2-5,TRBV4-1,.,.,TGCGCCAGCAGCCAAGTGCCCGGGTACGACCAGGAGACCCAGTACTTC,CASSQVPGYDQETQYF
TRBJ1-1,TRBV27,TRBD1,.,TGTGCCAGCGAGAGGACAGGGGGTATGAACACTGAAGCTTTCTTT,CASERTGGMNTEAFF
TRBJ2-3,TRBV7-9,.,.,TGTGCCAGCAGCTTCCCCCCCCGGCAGGAAGATACGCAGTATTTT,CASSFPPRQEDTQYF
TRBJ2-7,TRBV5-8,.,.,TGTGCCAGCAGCCTTCCGGGTTGGGAGCAGTACTTC,CASSLPGWEQYF
TRBJ2-2,TRBV5-1,TRBD2,.,TGCGCCAGCAGCTTGTGGACTAGCGGGGTCAACACCGGGGAGCTGTTTTTT,CASSLWTSGVNTGELFF
TRBJ2-2,TRBV6-5,TRBD2,.,TGTGCCAGCAGCTCGGGACTAGCGGGGGCCGGGGAGCTGTTTTTT,CASSSGLAGAGELFF
TRBJ2-3,TRBV21-1,.,once,TGTGCCGGACGCGTCGACAGGGGAACTACCCTAATAAAAAGGGACTATTTGTCAGATACGCAGTATTTT,CAGRVDRGTTLIKRDYLSDTQYF
TRBJ2-2,TRBV28,.,.,TGTGCCAGCAGTTTACGGGGCGGGGAGAACACCGGGGAGCTGTTTTTT,CASSLRGGENTGELFF
TRBJ2-5,TRBV4-1,TRBD1,.,TGCGCCAGCAGCCAGGGCCAGGGGGCAGAGACCCAGTACTTC,CASSQGQGAETQYF
TRBJ2-7,TRBV5-1,.,once,TGCGCCAGCAAAGGCGGGGTTAATTTTGACTACGAGCAGTACTTC,CASKGGVNFDYEQYF
TRBJ2-3,TRBV6-4,TRBD2,few,TGTGCCAGCAGTGACGGGGGAGGGAGCACAGATACGCAGTATTTT,CASSDGGGSTDTQYF
TRBJ2-5,TRBV28,TRBD2,.,TGTGCCACAGCGGGAGGGAACCAAGAGACCCAGTACTTC,CATAGGNQETQYF
TRBJ2-7,TRBV27,.,.,TGTGCCAGCAGTTTAATGAGGGGGAACGAGCAGTACTTC,CASSLMRGNEQYF
TRBJ2-7,TRBV5-5,.,.,TGTGCCAGCAGCTTGTGGGACATAAACGAGCAGTACTTC,CASSLWDINEQYF
TRBJ2-7,TRBV6-5,TRBD1,.,TGTGCCAGCAGTTACGGGACAGGGAACTACGAGCAGTACTTC,CASSYGTGNYEQYF
TRBJ2-2,TRBV10-1,.,.,TGCGCCAGCAGTGCAGGGGACGCCGGGGAGCTGTTTTTT,CASSAGDAGELFF
TRBJ1-1,TRBV7-2,.,.,TGTGCCAGCAGCACCGACACGACTAACATGAACACTGAAGCTTTCTTT,CASSTDTTNMNTEAFF
TRBJ1-3,TRBV7-9,.,.,TGTGCCAGCAGCTTAGATCCGGGAGACCTCTCTGGAAACACCATATATTTT,CASSLDPGDLSGNTIYF
TRBJ2-1,TRBV13,TRBD2,.,TGTGCCAGCAGCCCTGGGCTAGCGGGGGGGTATGAGCAGTTCTTC,CASSPGLAGGYEQFF
TRBJ1-2,TRBV27,.,.,TGTGCCAGCTCCCCAGGGGCTAGCAGGAACTATGGCTACACCTTC,CASSPGASRNYGYTF
TRBJ1-2,TRBV28,TRBD1,.,TGTGCCAGCAGTTTATCTCCGGGGACAGGGCCCGGGGACTATGGCTACACCTTC,CASSLSPGTGPGDYGYTF
TRBJ1-3,TRBV7-6,TRBD1,once,TGTGCCAGCAGCTCGCATCGGGACAGCTCTGGAAACACCATATATTTT,CASSSHRDSSGNTIYF
TRBJ2-7,TRBV28,TRBD2,.,TGTGCCAGCAGTGGTCGACTAGCGGGTTCCTACGAGCAGTACTTC,CASSGRLAGSYEQYF
TRBJ2-5,TRBV27,TRBD2,.,TGTGCCAGCAGTTGGGGACTAGCGGGAGTAGAGACCCAGTACTTC,CASSWGLAGVETQYF
TRBJ2-2,TRBV19,.,.,TGTGCCAGTAGTATAAGTGGGCTCAACACCGGGGAGCTGTTTTTT,CASSISGLNTGELFF
TRBJ1-2,TRBV11-2,.,.,TGTGCCAGCAGCTCCCGGGATACCCCAGGTGCTAACTATGGCTACACCTTC,CASSSRDTPGANYGYTF
TRBJ2-1,TRBV2,TRBD1,.,TGTGCCAGCAGGGGTACCGGGACAGTATACAATGAGCAGTTCTTC,CASRGTGTVYNEQFF
TRBJ2-1,TRBV5-1,TRBD2,.,TGCGCCAGCAGCCCCGGGACTAGCGGGAGAATATACAATGAGCAGTTCTTC,CASSPGTSGRIYNEQFF